This T cell receptor (beta chain) was sequenced for a study of shared clonotypes between healthy human individuals. Study in general: Per donor, three plates held CD4 naive cells, three held CD4 memory, two held CD8 naive and one held CD8 memory. Findings of the study overall: Clonotypes that were shared across a handful of donors made up roughly 5% of naive CD4 clonotypes. Generally, estimated richness proved larger in naive subsets than it did in memory subsets.

Healthy adults negative for HIV, lacking recent acute infections or vaccinations, served as donors. Turning to this clone: Its antigen is unidentified.

Germline V CDR1 and CDR2: LGHNA, YSLEER. The CDR3 covers 17 residues. The V segment lost 0 bases and the J segment 4 bases; nucleotides outside the gene matches: 10. The data were produced by immunoSEQ multiplex PCR, yet TCRdb's version contains in-frame clones alone and is incomplete. The table has about 980,000 clones, about 80% seen once. Source material: memory CD4+ T cells sorted from blood. This sample's subset: CD45RA-negative fraction. This chain links TRBV4-3 with TRBJ2-3; 7 bases line up with TRBD1. The source of this sequence is a young man in good health. CDR3 DNA: TGCGCCAGCAGCCAAGAAGAACGAGGGCAGGGGGCAGATACGCAGTATTTT. Protein sequence: CASSQEERGQGADTQYF.